A single sample gave rise to the 26 T cell receptor beta chains below, sequenced in a study of cytomegalovirus exposure and HLA in healthy donors. This table comes from immunoSEQ multiplex PCR, and its TCRdb copy is limited to in-frame clones, with some not included. The table records about 180,000 clones, about 83% of them present only once. The sample comprised PBMCs. These receptors came from a young woman in good health and CMV-seronegative.

The sample holds a few counts of this clone. V gene TRBV7-2 combines with J gene TRBJ2-1; 7 nucleotides agree with TRBD2. V shed 7 bases, J shed 5 bases, and the junction held 14 bases outside the gene matches. The CDR3 is 16 amino acids. The V gene's germline CDR1 is SGHTA and CDR2 FQGNSA. CDR3 residues: CASTEARGGHNNEQFF. DNA of the CDR3: TGTGCCAGCACCGAGGCGAGGGGAGGGCACAACAATGAGCAGTTCTTC.

The chain has TRBV7-2 and TRBJ2-7, with D possibly TRBD1 on 6 matching bases. Germline CDR1 is SGHTA and CDR2 is FQGNSA. The V end was cut by 2 bases, the J end by 4 bases, with 15 bases between. This CDR3 spans 15 amino acids. The CDR3 nucleotides are TGTGCCAGCAGCTTAATCCCGGGACACCAATACGAGCAGTACTTC. Encoded protein: CASSLIPGHQYEQYF.

This clone has only one observation. The V and J genes are TRBV29-1 and TRBJ2-7; D is possibly TRBD1 (5 bases). The CDR3 runs to 16 residues. The ends were cut back, 1 base at V and 0 bases at J, with 16 bases in the middle. Germline assignment: CDR1 SQVTM and CDR2 ANQGSEA. The CDR3 spells CSVEGSEGALSYEQYF. Here the CDR3 DNA reads TGCAGCGTTGAAGGAAGCGAAGGGGCCCTCTCCTACGAGCAGTACTTC.

V is TRBV5-4 and J is TRBJ1-2; TRBD1 might be the D (5 bases). Trimming took 4 bases from V and 5 from J, leaving 12 bases between them. Germline CDR1 and CDR2: SGHNT and YYREEE (reference sequence). The CDR3 runs to 13 residues. The DNA for the CDR3 is TGTGCCAGCAGCGTTCCTCAGGGATATGGCTACACCTTC. Its translation: CASSVPQGYGYTF.

The chain joins TRBV5-1 to TRBJ2-1, with TRBD2 identical over 14 bases. Germline V gene sequence: CDR1 SGHRS, CDR2 YFSETQ. The CDR3 contains 16 residues. J gave up 12 bases and V 1 base, and 9 bases lay outside the gene matches. CDR3 coding DNA: TGCGCCAGCAGCTTGTTGACTAGCGGGGGGGAACAAAGGCAGTTCTTC. This encodes CASSLLTSGGEQRQFF.

The J gene is TRBJ2-1, the V gene TRBV30, with D unresolved. V lost 0 bases and J 2 bases, leaving 11 bases between the germline ends. Per the germline V gene, CDR1 is GTSNPN and CDR2 is SVGIG (reference sequence). This CDR3 is 15 amino acids long. The CDR3: CAWSVVSGTYNEQFF. The CDR3 DNA sequence: TGTGCCTGGAGTGTAGTGAGTGGTACCTACAATGAGCAGTTCTTC.

The genes are TRBV9 and TRBJ1-2; the match to TRBD1 covers 9 bases. This CDR3 comprises 16 residues. Germline V gives CDR1 SGDLS, CDR2 YYNGEE. Trimming took 1 base from V and 4 from J; bases not matched to a gene: 8. CDR3 in DNA: TGTGCCAGCAGCGTATCCTGGACAGGGGAGTCCTATGGCTACACCTTC. It translates to CASSVSWTGESYGYTF.

The V and J genes are TRBV19 and TRBJ2-7; a possible D gene is TRBD2 (5 bases). The CDR3 totals 14 residues. The V end was cut by 6 bases, the J end by 5 bases, with 17 bases between. Germline CDR1 is LNHDA and CDR2 is SQIVND (reference sequence). CDR3 nucleotides: TGTGCCAGTAGAAACAGCCAACAGACTAACGAGCAGTACTTC. It specifies CASRNSQQTNEQYF.

J is TRBJ1-1 and V is TRBV7-2; D not certain. From germline, CDR1 is SGHTA and CDR2 FQGNSA. The CDR3 is 11 residues long. Trimming shortened V by 5 bases and J by 10 bases, and 11 bases separated the two germline ends. The CDR3 loop is CASSSKEVAFF. The CDR3 bases are TGTGCCAGCAGCAGTAAAGAGGTAGCTTTCTTT. Supplemented by reference TRBV7-2 and TRBJ1-1, the full variable domain reads GAGVSQSPSNKVTEKGKDVELRCDPISGHTALYWYRQSLGQGLEFLIYFQGNSAPDKSGLPSDRFSAERTGGSVSTLTIQRTQQEDSAVYLCASSSKEVAFFGQGTRLTVV.

V is TRBV6-5 and J is TRBJ2-7, with D tentatively TRBD1 (6 bases). The CDR3 spans 13 residues. V was trimmed by 10 bases and J by 6 bases, leaving 19 bases between them. Germline V lookup: CDR1 MNHEY, CDR2 SVGAGI. The CDR3 here is CATKIDTGSEQYF. DNA for the CDR3: TGTGCCACCAAAATCGATACAGGGAGCGAGCAGTACTTC.

The rearrangement uses TRBV5-6 and TRBJ1-1; TRBD1 aligns across 9 bases. The junction had 8 bases not matched to a gene; V was cut back by 4 bases and J by 1 base. Germline V gene lookup returns CDR1 SGHDT and CDR2 YYEEEE. CDR3 size: 16 residues. CDR3 coding DNA: TGTGCCAGCAGCGCATACAGGGGGCGGGCGAACACTGAAGCTTTCTTT. This encodes CASSAYRGRANTEAFF. The full variable domain, in which reference TRBV5-6 and TRBJ1-1 provide the parts outside the CDR3, is DAGVTQSPTHLIKTRGQQVTLRCSPKSGHDTVSWYQQALGQGPQFIFQYYEEEERQRGNFPDRFSGHQFPNYSSELNVNALLLGDSALYLCASSAYRGRANTEAFFGQGTRLTVV.

In this sample, this clone turned up once. The gene calls are TRBV9 and TRBJ1-6, with D perhaps matching TRBD1 (5 bases). CDR1 SGDLS and CDR2 YYNGEE come from the germline V gene. Trimming stripped 0 bases from V and 10 bases from J, with 11 bases between. The CDR3 has 14 amino acids. The CDR3 reads CASSVAGGSSPLHF. The CDR3 nucleotides are TGTGCCAGCAGCGTAGCGGGGGGTTCCTCACCCCTCCACTTT.

The chain links TRBV6-6 to TRBJ2-3; no firm D call. Between the trimmed V and J ends, which lost 8 bases and 0 bases, there was a span of 15 bases. Germline V gives CDR1 MNHNY, CDR2 SVGAGI (reference sequence). This CDR3 has 15 amino acids. The CDR3 DNA follows: TGTGCCAGCTCCACAACCCAATATAGCACAGATACGCAGTATTTT. Amino acids: CASSTTQYSTDTQYF.

This chain links TRBV9 with TRBJ1-5; the D is unclear. CDR1 is SGDLS, CDR2 YYNGEE, per germline. V was trimmed by 3 bases and J by 0 bases, leaving 10 bases between them. The CDR3 contains 15 residues. CDR3 amino acids: CASSGSGYSNQPQHF. CDR3 nucleotide sequence: TGTGCCAGCAGCGGCTCGGGGTATAGCAATCAGCCCCAGCATTTT.

The CDR3 spells CASSLRGYSSYEQYF. CDR3 sequence (DNA): TGTGCCAGCAGTTTAAGGGGATACAGCTCCTACGAGCAGTACTTC. The chain couples TRBV27 to TRBJ2-7, with D perhaps matching TRBD1 (5 bases). The CDR3 spans 15 residues. CDR1 MNHEY and CDR2 SMNVEV come from the germline V gene (reference sequence). Trimming stripped 2 bases from V and 0 bases from J, with 11 bases between.

The chain couples TRBV14 to TRBJ2-7; no clear D. This CDR3 has 15 amino acids. The V end was cut by 0 bases, the J end by 0 bases, with 9 bases between. Germline V gives CDR1 SGHDN, CDR2 FVKESK. CDR3 nucleotides: TGTGCCAGCAGCCAAGAATGGCCTGGCTCCTACGAGCAGTACTTC. This sequence encodes CASSQEWPGSYEQYF.

This chain uses TRBV11-2 with TRBJ2-1, with 12 positions matching TRBD2. V lost 2 bases, J lost 2 bases, and 4 bases stayed unmatched. The CDR3 spans 17 residues. Germline V CDR1 and CDR2: SGHAT, FQNNGV. In DNA, the CDR3 is TGTGCCAGCAGCTTACTAGCGGGGGGGCCCACCTACAATGAGCAGTTCTTC. Residues: CASSLLAGGPTYNEQFF.

The chain has TRBV18 and TRBJ1-5; 8 bases agree with TRBD1. This CDR3 has 18 residues. V lost 4 bases, J lost 2 bases, and 13 bases stayed unmatched. Germline CDR1 is KGHSH and CDR2 is LQKENI. The CDR3 sequence is CASSQLPRTGIGNQPQHF. The DNA of the CDR3 is TGTGCCAGCTCACAACTACCTAGGACAGGGATCGGCAATCAGCCCCAGCATTTT. Variable domain in full (rest from reference TRBV18 and TRBJ1-5): NAGVMQNPRHLVRRRGQEARLRCSPMKGHSHVYWYRQLPEEGLKFMVYLQKENIIDESGMPKERFSAEFPKEGPSILRIQQVVRGDSAAYFCASSQLPRTGIGNQPQHFGDGTRLSIL.

V gene TRBV7-9 combines with J gene TRBJ1-2, with 9 bases matching TRBD1. Trimming removed 6 bases from V and 6 bases from J; junction bases left unmatched: 8. The CDR3 consists of 14 residues. CDR1 is SEHNR, CDR2 FQNEAQ, per germline (reference sequence). For the CDR3, the DNA is TGTGCCAGCAGATCGGGACAGGGTCTGGATGGCTACACCTTC. Translated, it gives CASRSGQGLDGYTF.

This rearrangement joins TRBV5-1 to TRBJ1-1; 7 bases line up with TRBD1. This CDR3 contains 16 residues. Germline V gene data show CDR1 as SGHRS and CDR2 as YFSETQ. V dropped 4 bases and J dropped 4; count of bases not matched to a gene: 13. CDR3 amino acids: CASSRGRDSRSTEAFF. The CDR3, as DNA: TGCGCCAGCAGCCGGGGTAGGGACAGCCGGAGCACTGAAGCTTTCTTT.

This chain links TRBV27 with TRBJ2-3; no firm D call. Germline V gene lookup returns CDR1 MNHEY and CDR2 SMNVEV (reference sequence). There are 13 residues in the CDR3. Between the trimmed V and J ends, which lost 8 bases and 0 bases, there was a span of 9 bases. The CDR3 DNA reads TGTGCCAGCTCCCCCGGTAGCACAGATACGCAGTATTTT. It is translated as CASSPGSTDTQYF.

This CDR3 is CASSALGGGDSGVTIYF. CDR3 nucleotides: TGTGCCAGCAGCGCCCTCGGGGGAGGAGATTCCGGCGTTACCATATATTTT. V and J are TRBV5-6 and TRBJ1-3; D might be TRBD1 (5 bases). Trimming took off 4 bases at V and 10 bases at J, with 27 bases between the two ends. Germline-derived CDR1 and CDR2 are SGHDT and YYEEEE. The CDR3 totals 17 residues.

The CDR3 nucleotides read TGTGCCAGCAGTGCGAATCGGTACAATGAGCAGTTCTTC. This translates into CASSANRYNEQFF. The V and J genes are TRBV2 and TRBJ2-1; D unresolved. V was trimmed by 4 bases and J by 4 bases, leaving 8 bases between them. The germline CDR1 and CDR2 sequences are SNHLY and FYNNEI. The CDR3 extends over 13 amino acids.

The chain combines TRBV19 with TRBJ1-2, with unresolved D. This CDR3 comprises 13 residues. Germline CDR1 reads LNHDA; CDR2 reads SQIVND (reference sequence). Trimming shortened V by 7 bases and J by 8 bases, and 17 bases separated the two germline ends. CDR3 sequence (DNA): TGTGCCAGTATGCCACCTAATGAGTGGGGCTACACCTTC. The encoded protein is CASMPPNEWGYTF.

The chain recombines TRBV5-1 with TRBJ2-1; 10 nucleotides align to TRBD1. CDR3 size: 17 residues. V dropped 5 bases and J dropped 1; count of bases not matched to a gene: 9. Looked up from germline, CDR1 is SGHRS and CDR2 is YFSETQ. CDR3 sequence: CASSQRQGANSYNEQFF. CDR3 DNA: TGCGCCAGCAGTCAGCGACAGGGGGCGAATTCCTACAATGAGCAGTTCTTC. Using reference TRBV5-1 and TRBJ2-1 for the parts outside the CDR3, the full variable domain is KAGVTQTPRYLIKTRGQQVTLSCSPISGHRSVSWYQQTPGQGLQFLFEYFSETQRNKGNFPGRFSGRQFSNSRSEMNVSTLELGDSALYLCASSQRQGANSYNEQFFGPGTRLTVL.

The chain recombines TRBV11-3 with TRBJ2-3; 8 positions agree with TRBD1. Germline values: CDR1 SGHNT, CDR2 YENEEA. V lost 1 base to trimming and J lost 4 bases; unmatched junction nucleotides: 4. The length of the CDR3 is 15 residues. The CDR3 DNA follows: TGTGCCAGCAGCTTAGGCGGACAGGGCTCAGATACGCAGTATTTT. It is translated as CASSLGGQGSDTQYF.